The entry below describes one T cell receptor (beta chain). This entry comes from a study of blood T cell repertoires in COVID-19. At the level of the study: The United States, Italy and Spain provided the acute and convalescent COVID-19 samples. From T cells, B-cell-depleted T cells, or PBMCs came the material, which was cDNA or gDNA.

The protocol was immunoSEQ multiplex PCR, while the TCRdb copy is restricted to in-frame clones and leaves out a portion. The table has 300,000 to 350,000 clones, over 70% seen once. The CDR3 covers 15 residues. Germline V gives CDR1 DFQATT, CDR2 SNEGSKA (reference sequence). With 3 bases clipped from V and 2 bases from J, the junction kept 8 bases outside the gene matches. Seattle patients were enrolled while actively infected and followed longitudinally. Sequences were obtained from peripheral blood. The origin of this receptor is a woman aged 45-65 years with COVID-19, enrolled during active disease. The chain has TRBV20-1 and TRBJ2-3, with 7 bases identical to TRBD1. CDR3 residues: CSASKTGQPTDTQYF. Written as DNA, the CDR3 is TGCAGTGCTAGTAAGACGGGACAGCCCACAGATACGCAGTATTTT.